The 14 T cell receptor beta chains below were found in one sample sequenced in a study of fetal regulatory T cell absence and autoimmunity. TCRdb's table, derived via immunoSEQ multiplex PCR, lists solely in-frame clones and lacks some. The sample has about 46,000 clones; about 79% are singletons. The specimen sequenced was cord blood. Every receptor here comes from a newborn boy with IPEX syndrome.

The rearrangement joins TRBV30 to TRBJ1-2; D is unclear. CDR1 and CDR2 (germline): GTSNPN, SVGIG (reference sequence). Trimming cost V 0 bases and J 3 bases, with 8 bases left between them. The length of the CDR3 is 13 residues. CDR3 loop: CAWSVRPDYGYTF. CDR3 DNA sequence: TGTGCCTGGAGTGTACGGCCTGACTATGGCTACACCTTC.

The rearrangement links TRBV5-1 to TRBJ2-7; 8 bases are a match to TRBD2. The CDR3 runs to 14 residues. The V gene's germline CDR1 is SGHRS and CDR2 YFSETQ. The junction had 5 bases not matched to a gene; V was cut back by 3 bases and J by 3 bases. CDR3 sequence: CASSSRLASYEQYF. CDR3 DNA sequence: TGCGCCAGCAGCTCGCGACTAGCGAGCTACGAGCAGTACTTC.

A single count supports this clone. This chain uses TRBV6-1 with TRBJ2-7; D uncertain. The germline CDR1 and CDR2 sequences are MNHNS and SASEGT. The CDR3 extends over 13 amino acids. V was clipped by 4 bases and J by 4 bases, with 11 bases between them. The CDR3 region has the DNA TGTGCCAGCAGTGCCAAACTCAATTACGAGCAGTACTTC. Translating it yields CASSAKLNYEQYF.

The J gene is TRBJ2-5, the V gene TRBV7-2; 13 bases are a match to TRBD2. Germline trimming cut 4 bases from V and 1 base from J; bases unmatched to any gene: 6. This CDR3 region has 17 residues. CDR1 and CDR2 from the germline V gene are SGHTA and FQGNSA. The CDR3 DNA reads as TGTGCCAGCAGCTGGACTAGCGGGGGCATCACCCAAGAGACCCAGTACTTC. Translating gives CASSWTSGGITQETQYF.

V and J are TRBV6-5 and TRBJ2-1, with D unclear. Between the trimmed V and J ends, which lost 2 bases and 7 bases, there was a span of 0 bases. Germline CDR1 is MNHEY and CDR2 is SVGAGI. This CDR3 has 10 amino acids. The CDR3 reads CASSYNEQFF. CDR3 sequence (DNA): TGTGCCAGCAGTTACAATGAGCAGTTCTTC.

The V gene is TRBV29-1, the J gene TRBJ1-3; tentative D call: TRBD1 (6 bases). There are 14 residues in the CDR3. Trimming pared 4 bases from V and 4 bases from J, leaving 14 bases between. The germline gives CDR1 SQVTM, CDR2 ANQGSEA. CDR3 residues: CSVGGGAFGNTIYF. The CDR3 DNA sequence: TGCAGCGTTGGCGGGGGCGCGTTCGGAAACACCATATATTTT.

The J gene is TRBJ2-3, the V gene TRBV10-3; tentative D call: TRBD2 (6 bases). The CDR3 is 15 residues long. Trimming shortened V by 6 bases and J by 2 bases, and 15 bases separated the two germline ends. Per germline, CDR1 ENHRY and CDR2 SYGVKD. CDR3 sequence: CAIRPTRRDTDTQYF. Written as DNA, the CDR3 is TGTGCCATCAGGCCAACTAGGAGGGACACAGATACGCAGTATTTT.

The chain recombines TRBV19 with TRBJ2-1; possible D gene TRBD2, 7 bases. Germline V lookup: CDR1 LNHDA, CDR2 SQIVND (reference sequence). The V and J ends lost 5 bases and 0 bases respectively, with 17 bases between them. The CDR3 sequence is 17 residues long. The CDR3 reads CASSVWGPGGSYNEQFF. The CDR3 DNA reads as TGTGCCAGTAGTGTTTGGGGGCCGGGGGGCTCCTACAATGAGCAGTTCTTC.

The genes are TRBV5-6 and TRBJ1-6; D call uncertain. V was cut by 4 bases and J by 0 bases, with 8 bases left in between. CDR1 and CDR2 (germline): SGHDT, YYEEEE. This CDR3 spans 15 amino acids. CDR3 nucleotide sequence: TGTGCCAGCAGCCCAGTGGCCTCCTATAATTCACCCCTCCACTTT. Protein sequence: CASSPVASYNSPLHF. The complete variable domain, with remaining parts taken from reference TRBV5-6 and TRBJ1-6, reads DAGVTQSPTHLIKTRGQQVTLRCSPKSGHDTVSWYQQALGQGPQFIFQYYEEEERQRGNFPDRFSGHQFPNYSSELNVNALLLGDSALYLCASSPVASYNSPLHFGNGTRLTVT.

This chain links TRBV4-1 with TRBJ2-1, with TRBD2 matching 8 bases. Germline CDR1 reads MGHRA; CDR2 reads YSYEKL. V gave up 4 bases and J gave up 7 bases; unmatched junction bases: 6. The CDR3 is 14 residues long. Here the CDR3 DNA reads TGCGCCAGCAGCCCCCCGACTAGCGAGAATGAGCAGTTCTTC. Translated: CASSPPTSENEQFF.

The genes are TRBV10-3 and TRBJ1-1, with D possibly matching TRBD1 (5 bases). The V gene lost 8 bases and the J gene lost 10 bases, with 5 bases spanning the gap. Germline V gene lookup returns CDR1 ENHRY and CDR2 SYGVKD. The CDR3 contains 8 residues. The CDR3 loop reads CAIGGAFF. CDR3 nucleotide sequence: TGTGCCATCGGGGGAGCTTTCTTT.

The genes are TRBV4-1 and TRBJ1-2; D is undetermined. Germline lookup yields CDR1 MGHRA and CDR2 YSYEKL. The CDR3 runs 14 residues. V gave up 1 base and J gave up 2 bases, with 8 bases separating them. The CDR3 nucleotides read TGCGCCAGCAGCCAAGTTGGAGAGAACTATGGCTACACCTTC. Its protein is CASSQVGENYGYTF.

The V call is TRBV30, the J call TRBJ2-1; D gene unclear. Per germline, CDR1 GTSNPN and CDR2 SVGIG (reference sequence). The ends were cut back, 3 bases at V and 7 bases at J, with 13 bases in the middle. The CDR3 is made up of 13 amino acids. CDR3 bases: TGTGCCTGGAGGTCCTCTCGGTGGAATGAGCAGTTCTTC. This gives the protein CAWRSSRWNEQFF. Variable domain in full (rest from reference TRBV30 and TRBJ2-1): SQTIHQWPATLVQPVGSPLSLECTVEGTSNPNLYWYRQAAGRGLQLLFYSVGIGQISSEVPQNLSASRPQDRQFILSSKKLLLSDSGFYLCAWRSSRWNEQFFGPGTRLTVL.

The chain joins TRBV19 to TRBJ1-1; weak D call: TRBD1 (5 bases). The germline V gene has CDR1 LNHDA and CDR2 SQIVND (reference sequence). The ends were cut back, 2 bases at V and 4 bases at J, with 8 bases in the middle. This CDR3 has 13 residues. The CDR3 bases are TGTGCCAGTAGTATACAGGGAGGCACTGAAGCTTTCTTT. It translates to CASSIQGGTEAFF.